This TCR beta chain was obtained from a study of cytomegalovirus exposure and HLA in healthy donors. Regarding the study as a whole: Overall, around 160 TCR beta chains were annotated as cytomegalovirus-associated.

A word on this clone: Its antigen remains unidentified.

In germline, CDR1 is WSHSY, CDR2 SAAADI. Trimming took off 6 bases at V and 0 bases at J, with 14 bases between the two ends. The CDR3 consists of 15 residues. The PCR contained 60 Vbeta and 13 Jbeta primers. The repertoire was sequenced with immunoSEQ multiplex PCR; TCRdb's copy has only in-frame clones and lacks some. The sample contains 150,000 or so clones, roughly 82% of which appear only once. The chain combines TRBV10-2 with TRBJ1-1; tentative D call: TRBD1 (6 bases). Specimen: PBMCs. This sequence was found in a man between 50 and 59 years old in good health and CMV-seropositive. The CDR3 coding sequence is TGCGCCAGCAGGGGGGCGGGAGCCTTGAACACTGAAGCTTTCTTT. This translates into CASRGAGALNTEAFF.